This entry describes one T cell receptor (beta chain). This entry comes from a study of blood T cell repertoires in COVID-19. Across the whole study: T cells, B-cell-depleted T cells, or PBMCs provided the cDNA or gDNA that served as material.

Seattle participants joined during active infection and were tracked over time. Under the authors' procedure: Amplification of reference gene primers was used by the study to estimate nucleated cell counts. Profiled with immunoSEQ multiplex PCR; TCRdb holds only in-frame clones, not every one. From that table come the V and J calls and clone size; the DNA was used to work out D and trimming. The sample shows around 140,000 clones, 84% of them seen only once. Sequencing was performed on peripheral blood. The TCR comes from a man younger than 40 with COVID-19, enrolled during active disease.

DNA of the CDR3: TGTGCCAGCAGTGAAGAAGGACAGGGGCCGAACTATGGCTACACCTTC. It encodes CASSEEGQGPNYGYTF. The J gene is TRBJ1-2, the V gene TRBV6-1; 9 nucleotides line up with TRBD1. The germline V gene encodes CDR1 MNHNS and CDR2 SASEGT. The CDR3 runs 16 residues. With 1 base clipped from V and 2 bases from J, the junction kept 5 bases outside the gene matches.